What follows are 15 T cell receptor beta chains derived from one specimen sequenced in a study of T cells in Graves' hyperthyroidism and ophthalmopathy. Using RNA transcripts as the source, TCR beta CDR3 regions were amplified. HTBI primers drove first-round RT-PCR of the TCR CDR3. TCRdb reanalysed the multiplex PCR reads using MiXCR and keeps one entry per CDR3 protein. The sample lists a few hundred thousand distinct CDR3 sequences; around 50% were seen once. Sequencing was done on a sample of peripheral blood or thyroid tissue (not recorded which). The receptors stem from an adult woman with Graves' disease, either hyperthyroidism or ophthalmopathy (not recorded which).

This sequence joins TRBV7-9 and TRBJ2-7, with D possibly TRBD1 on 6 matching bases. The V end was cut by 5 bases, the J end by 0 bases, with 11 bases between. The CDR3 has 14 residues. Germline CDR1 is SEHNR and CDR2 is FQNEAQ (reference sequence). Written as DNA, the CDR3 is TGTGCCAGCAGCCGCCGGGACAACTCCTACGAGCAGTACTTC. Its protein is CASSRRDNSYEQYF. The variable domain in full, with the rest retrieved from reference TRBV7-9 and TRBJ2-7, is DTGVSQNPRHKITKRGQNVTFRCDPISEHNRLYWYRQTLGQGPEFLTYFQNEAQLEKSRLLSDRFSAERPKGSFSTLEIQRTEQGDSAMYLCASSRRDNSYEQYFGPGTRLTVT.

This clonotype was observed many times. The gene calls are TRBV24-1 and TRBJ1-2; D gene ambiguous. This CDR3 region has 12 residues. Germline loops: CDR1 KGHDR, CDR2 SFDVKD. Trimming removed 4 bases from V and 4 bases from J, with 6 bases in between. Here the CDR3 reads CATSEDRYGYTF. In DNA form, the CDR3 reads TGTGCCACCAGTGAAGACCGCTATGGCTACACCTTC.

CDR3 protein: CASSVATGATNEKLFF. The DNA for the CDR3 is TGTGCCAGCAGCGTAGCTACGGGGGCAACTAATGAAAAACTGTTTTTT. V usage is TRBV9 and J usage is TRBJ1-4, with a tentative D call TRBD1 (5 bases). V lost 0 bases, J lost 0 bases, and 9 bases lay in between. From germline, CDR1 is SGDLS and CDR2 YYNGEE. This CDR3 region has 16 residues. Full variable domain (remainder filled in from reference TRBV9 and TRBJ1-4): DSGVTQTPKHLITATGQRVTLRCSPRSGDLSVYWYQQSLDQGLQFLIQYYNGEERAKGNILERFSAQQFPDLHSELNLSSLELGDSALYFCASSVATGATNEKLFFGSGTQLSVL.

V gene TRBV2 combines with J gene TRBJ1-6; no reliable D call. Germline assignment: CDR1 SNHLY and CDR2 FYNNEI. The CDR3 is made up of 15 amino acids. V lost 6 bases to trimming and J lost 8 bases, with 17 bases between them. CDR3 region: CASRTAEGSYSPLHF. In nucleotides, the CDR3 is TGTGCCAGCAGAACCGCCGAGGGTTCCTATTCACCCCTCCACTTT.

The genes are TRBV29-1 and TRBJ2-7; D might be TRBD1 (6 bases). This CDR3 is 11 amino acids long. Germline V gives CDR1 SQVTM, CDR2 ANQGSEA. Trimming removed 5 bases at V and 4 bases at J, with 9 bases between. The CDR3, as DNA: TGCAGCGTTTCACAGGGTTACGAGCAGTACTTC. This sequence encodes CSVSQGYEQYF.

There are a few counts of this clonotype. The chain joins TRBV12-3 or TRBV12-4 to TRBJ1-2; the D is unclear. The ends were cut back, 6 bases at V and 5 bases at J, with 4 bases in the middle. This CDR3 spans 10 amino acids. In DNA form, the CDR3 reads TGTGCCAGCAGGGAATATGGCTACACCTTC. It specifies CASREYGYTF.

This clonotype was recorded at least ten times. CDR3: CASSLRFANTGELFF. The CDR3 DNA follows: TGCGCCAGCAGCTTGAGATTCGCGAACACCGGGGAGCTGTTTTTT. The V and J genes are TRBV5-1 and TRBJ2-2; D is ambiguous. The CDR3 spans 15 residues. Trimming removed 1 base at V and 0 bases at J, with 7 bases between. Germline CDR1 is SGHRS and CDR2 is YFSETQ.

The V call is TRBV10-3, the J call TRBJ2-5; maybe TRBD1 (5 bases). V shed 0 bases and J shed 5 bases, with 10 bases lying between them. The CDR3 has 14 residues. Germline values: CDR1 ENHRY, CDR2 SYGVKD. The CDR3 nucleotides are TGTGCCATCAGTGAGTCCCACAGGCCTGAGACCCAGTACTTC. Translating it yields CAISESHRPETQYF.

The chain links TRBV24-1 to TRBJ2-5; unclear D gene. Trimming removed 6 bases from V and 2 bases from J, with 18 bases in between. The CDR3 has 16 amino acids. Germline CDR1 and CDR2: KGHDR and SFDVKD. The chain's CDR3 is CATSKHMVGGQETQYF. The CDR3 nucleotides are TGTGCCACCAGTAAGCATATGGTGGGTGGGCAAGAGACCCAGTACTTC.

This clonotype was counted at least ten times. J is TRBJ1-1 and V is TRBV12-3 or TRBV12-4; the D is unclear. Trimming cost V 7 bases and J 4 bases, with 16 bases left between them. CDR3 length: 14 residues. CDR3 sequence: CASIEVGIPTEAFF. CDR3 DNA: TGTGCCAGCATCGAGGTCGGGATTCCCACTGAAGCTTTCTTT.

Many counts were recorded for this clonotype. The chain couples TRBV12-3 or TRBV12-4 to TRBJ1-4; 7 nucleotides agree with TRBD1. Unmatched junction bases numbered 9, after V lost 6 bases and J lost 14 bases. CDR3 length: 12 amino acids. This CDR3 reads CASSPPTGRLFF. The CDR3 bases are TGTGCCAGCAGCCCTCCGACAGGGAGGCTGTTTTTT.

The V call is TRBV12-3 or TRBV12-4, the J call TRBJ2-5; no firm D call. The CDR3 covers 17 residues. Trimming took off 0 bases at V and 2 bases at J, with 16 bases between the two ends. This CDR3 reads CASSLALGKEPQETQYF. In nucleotides, the CDR3 is TGTGCCAGCAGTTTAGCGCTAGGAAAAGAACCTCAAGAGACCCAGTACTTC.

This chain uses TRBV29-1 with TRBJ2-7; D gene ambiguous. The V end lost 8 bases, the J end lost 2 bases, and 16 bases lay between the germline ends. The germline V gene has CDR1 SQVTM and CDR2 ANQGSEA. This CDR3 spans 13 amino acids. The CDR3, as DNA: TGCAGCAGTTCCCGGGCCATCACCTACGAGCAGTACTTC. As protein: CSSSRAITYEQYF.

The sample holds many counts of this clonotype. This chain joins TRBV11-1 and TRBJ2-7; 9 nucleotides line up with TRBD2. Germline lookup yields CDR1 SGHAT and CDR2 FQDESV (reference sequence). The trim removed 5 bases at V and 6 bases at J, leaving 17 bases unmatched. CDR3 length: 17 residues. Written as DNA, the CDR3 is TGTGCCAGCAGCCCCAACCAAGTGGCGGGAGGGCCACGCGAGCAGTACTTC. Translation gives CASSPNQVAGGPREQYF.

This clonotype was detected ten times or more. The rearrangement uses TRBV12-3 or TRBV12-4 and TRBJ1-2; D might be TRBD1 (6 bases). This CDR3 contains 14 residues. V dropped 6 bases and J dropped 4 bases, with 15 bases sitting between them. The DNA of the CDR3 is TGTGCCAGCAGACTGGGGGGGCGTAGCTATGGCTACACCTTC. Protein: CASRLGGRSYGYTF.